This T cell receptor beta chain is from a study of control samples from healthy donors and cancer patients. Here immunoSEQ multiplex PCR was the method, and the copy in TCRdb shows in-frame clones only, minus some. The sample yields 90,000 to 100,000 clones, 79% seen once. The TCR was taken from a woman younger than 45 in good health. The material sequenced was blood.

DNA of the CDR3: TGTGCCAGCACTCAGGGGGCAAGCAATCAGCCCCAGCATTTT. Translated, it gives CASTQGASNQPQHF. This sequence joins TRBV2 and TRBJ1-5, with 8 bases fitting TRBD1. V was pared by 7 bases and J by 1 base, with 3 bases of the junction left unmatched. The CDR3 contains 14 residues. Germline loops: CDR1 SNHLY, CDR2 FYNNEI.